These T cell receptor beta chains were read from a single sample in a study of T-cell memory formation after mild COVID-19. TCRdb reprocessed the 5' RACE reads via MiXCR and lists one record per CDR3 protein. Of around 420,000 distinct CDR3 sequences in the sample, 20% to 25% were seen once. The material sequenced was PBMCs or a T cell subset sorted from them (not recorded which). The origin of the receptors is an adult woman who had mild COVID-19 (a few samples of this study predate the infection). Cell type and time point are not known. CDR3s include the opening cysteine and the closing phenylalanine or tryptophan. A D gene is named only where the DNA matches it firmly. Size values are once, few and many counts, or a class for expanded clones, and some rows have none.

D gene | J gene | V gene | clone size | CDR3 protein | CDR3 DNA
. | TRBJ1-6 | TRBV6-5 | . | CASSYSSTGKDSPLHF | TGTGCCAGCAGTTACTCCTCCACAGGGAAGGATTCACCCCTCCACTTT
. | TRBJ2-5 | TRBV20-1 | many | CSARRNQGLETQYF | TGCAGTGCTCGGAGGAATCAGGGGCTGGAGACCCAGTACTTC
TRBD1 | TRBJ2-7 | TRBV15 | . | CATSRAGTGIYEQYF | TGTGCCACCAGCAGAGCCGGGACAGGGATCTACGAGCAGTACTTC
TRBD1 | TRBJ1-2 | TRBV3-1 | . | CASSPDPGTAEFGYTF | TGTGCCAGCAGCCCGGACCCCGGGACAGCCGAATTTGGCTACACCTTC
TRBD1 | TRBJ2-7 | TRBV4-2 | few | CASSQALTGRFFEQYF | TGTGCCAGCAGCCAAGCCCTGACAGGGAGATTTTTCGAGCAGTACTTC
TRBD1 | TRBJ2-3 | TRBV20-1 | few | CSATRTGSSTDTQYF | TGCAGTGCTACCCGGACAGGATCTAGCACAGATACGCAGTATTTT
TRBD1 | TRBJ2-1 | TRBV24-1 | . | CATSHGQGAYEQFF | TGTGCCACCAGTCACGGGCAGGGGGCCTATGAGCAGTTCTTC
TRBD2 | TRBJ2-3 | TRBV30 | . | CAWSPLGLGATDTQYF | TGTGCCTGGAGTCCTTTAGGACTAGGGGCCACAGATACGCAGTATTTT
TRBD2 | TRBJ2-1 | TRBV19 | . | CASSRTSGTNNEQFF | TGTGCCAGTAGTAGGACTAGCGGGACTAACAATGAGCAGTTCTTC
. | TRBJ2-7 | TRBV24-1 | once | CATSEDGNSYEQYF | TGTGCCACCAGTGAAGACGGGAACTCCTACGAGCAGTACTTC
. | TRBJ2-1 | TRBV4-2 | few | CASSQATGTANNEQFF | TGTGCCAGCAGCCAAGCAACCGGGACTGCAAACAATGAGCAGTTCTTC
. | TRBJ2-2 | TRBV5-6 | . | CASSMGANTGELFF | TGTGCCAGCAGCATGGGGGCCAACACCGGGGAGCTGTTTTTT
. | TRBJ2-7 | TRBV5-1 | . | CASSLEFAGTYEQYF | TGCGCCAGCAGCTTGGAATTTGCCGGAACCTACGAGCAGTACTTC
TRBD1 | TRBJ1-2 | TRBV12-3/TRBV12-4 | . | CASSLRDRPNYGYTF | TGTGCCAGCAGTTTAAGGGACAGACCTAACTATGGCTACACCTTC
TRBD2 | TRBJ2-5 | TRBV24-1 | . | CATSDSGGGEWETQYF | TGTGCCACCAGTGATTCCGGGGGGGGTGAGTGGGAGACCCAGTACTTC
. | TRBJ2-5 | TRBV7-2 | many | CASSSQAGETQYF | TGTGCCAGCAGCTCTCAGGCGGGGGAGACCCAGTACTTC
. | TRBJ1-1 | TRBV18 | . | CASSPYRDGTEAFF | TGTGCCAGCTCACCTTACAGGGATGGCACTGAAGCTTTCTTT
. | TRBJ2-1 | TRBV2 | . | CASLDSPGAYNEQFF | TGTGCCAGCCTCGATTCCCCGGGAGCCTACAATGAGCAGTTCTTC
TRBD2 | TRBJ2-5 | TRBV7-6 | . | CASSLVTSDQETQYF | TGTGCCAGCAGCTTAGTTACTAGCGACCAAGAGACCCAGTACTTC
. | TRBJ2-7 | TRBV24-1 | . | CATSEAQRLEQYF | TGTGCCACCAGTGAGGCGCAGAGGCTCGAGCAGTACTTC
. | TRBJ2-2 | TRBV15 | . | CATSRVEMSGELFF | TGTGCCACCAGCAGAGTGGAAATGAGCGGGGAGCTGTTTTTT
TRBD2 | TRBJ2-7 | TRBV6-2/TRBV6-3 | few | CASSYPTSWTSGYEQYF | TGTGCCAGCAGTTACCCTACCTCCTGGACTAGCGGATACGAGCAGTACTTC
. | TRBJ2-3 | TRBV12-2 | . | CASRLSRTGRSNDTQYF | TGTGCAAGTCGCTTGTCCCGGACAGGACGGAGTAATGATACGCAGTATTTT
. | TRBJ1-2 | TRBV29-1 | few | CSVEGRGRYTF | TGCAGCGTTGAAGGGCGGGGACGCTACACCTTC
. | TRBJ2-1 | TRBV6-1 | . | CASRDIAKAEQFF | TGTGCCAGCAGGGACATCGCGAAGGCTGAGCAGTTCTTC
TRBD1 | TRBJ1-1 | TRBV11-2 | few | CASSANRGYTEAFF | TGTGCCAGCAGCGCAAACAGGGGTTACACTGAAGCTTTCTTT
. | TRBJ2-7 | TRBV30 | . | CAWSVGTHYEQYF | TGTGCCTGGAGTGTAGGGACCCACTACGAGCAGTACTTC
TRBD2 | TRBJ2-6 | TRBV14 | few | CASSQDRLAGLGERGANVLTF | TGTGCCAGCAGCCAAGACCGTCTAGCGGGACTGGGCGAGCGTGGGGCCAACGTCCTGACTTTC
. | TRBJ2-3 | TRBV4-1 | few | CASSQQTGEGTDTQYF | TGCGCCAGCAGCCAACAAACTGGCGAAGGGACAGATACGCAGTATTTT
. | TRBJ2-5 | TRBV14 | . | CASSLEFRETQYF | TGTGCCAGCAGCCTGGAGTTTCGGGAGACCCAGTACTTC
. | TRBJ1-5 | TRBV27 | few | CASRGGGLSNQPQHF | TGTGCCAGCAGAGGCGGGGGGTTGAGCAATCAGCCCCAGCATTTT
. | TRBJ1-6 | TRBV20-1 | . | CSARVWQESSYNSPLHF | TGCAGTGCTAGAGTATGGCAGGAGAGCTCCTATAATTCACCCCTCCACTTT
. | TRBJ2-5 | TRBV3-1 | . | CASSPSIFGETQYF | TGTGCCAGCAGCCCCTCAATTTTTGGAGAGACCCAGTACTTC
. | TRBJ2-1 | TRBV7-6 | . | CASSRLRYSYNEQFF | TGTGCCAGCAGCCGCCTCAGGTACTCCTACAATGAGCAGTTCTTC
. | TRBJ2-1 | TRBV7-8 | once | CASSPLMAEQFF | TGTGCCAGCAGCCCGTTAATGGCTGAGCAGTTCTTC
TRBD2 | TRBJ2-3 | TRBV5-1 | few | CASSPPFSGGDTQYF | TGCGCCAGCAGCCCCCCTTTTAGCGGGGGGGATACGCAGTATTTT
TRBD2 | TRBJ2-2 | TRBV12-3/TRBV12-4 | few | CASSLGLASNTGELFF | TGTGCCAGCAGTTTGGGACTAGCGAGTAACACCGGGGAGCTGTTTTTT
. | TRBJ2-7 | TRBV2 | many | CASSEGDGVAYEQYF | TGTGCCAGCAGTGAAGGGGACGGGGTAGCCTACGAGCAGTACTTC
TRBD1 | TRBJ2-3 | TRBV12-3/TRBV12-4 | . | CASGRGLGDTQYF | TGTGCCAGCGGCAGGGGGCTCGGAGATACGCAGTATTTT
. | TRBJ2-1 | TRBV6-5 | few | CASSLTITYNEQFF | TGTGCCAGCAGCCTGACAATAACCTACAATGAGCAGTTCTTC
. | TRBJ2-3 | TRBV5-1 | few | CASTTGTVTDTQYF | TGCGCCAGCACGACAGGGACTGTCACAGATACGCAGTATTTT
. | TRBJ1-1 | TRBV20-1 | . | CSARVPLGDTEAFF | TGCAGTGCTAGAGTACCCCTAGGGGACACTGAAGCTTTCTTT
TRBD1 | TRBJ2-5 | TRBV14 | . | CASSQDQDRVRETQYF | TGTGCCAGCAGCCAAGATCAGGACAGGGTTCGAGAGACCCAGTACTTC
. | TRBJ1-1 | TRBV24-1 | few | CATTSADKNTEAFF | TGTGCCACCACCTCGGCCGATAAGAACACTGAAGCTTTCTTT
TRBD2 | TRBJ2-1 | TRBV20-1 | few | CSARKERLADYNEQFF | TGCAGTGCTAGAAAGGAGAGACTAGCGGACTACAATGAGCAGTTCTTC
. | TRBJ2-4 | TRBV4-1 | . | CASSQDLLLAKNIQYF | TGCGCCAGCAGCCAAGATTTGCTCCTAGCCAAAAACATTCAGTACTTC
. | TRBJ1-3 | TRBV7-9 | many | CASSLDGGTIYF | TGTGCCAGCAGCTTAGATGGGGGCACCATATATTTT
. | TRBJ2-1 | TRBV5-1 | few | CASSLAGRRSYNEQFF | TGCGCCAGCAGCTTGGCGGGCAGGCGATCCTACAATGAGCAGTTCTTC
TRBD2 | TRBJ2-7 | TRBV6-5 | few | CASSETSGGSYEQYF | TGTGCCAGCAGTGAGACTAGCGGGGGCTCCTACGAGCAGTACTTC
. | TRBJ1-1 | TRBV30 | . | CAWSVQGIEAFF | TGTGCCTGGAGTGTCCAGGGAATTGAAGCTTTCTTT
TRBD2 | TRBJ2-1 | TRBV7-9 | . | CASSPRTSGGGVEQFF | TGTGCCAGCAGCCCTAGGACTAGCGGGGGCGGCGTTGAGCAGTTCTTC
. | TRBJ1-1 | TRBV5-5 | few | CASSGDFFTEAFF | TGTGCCAGCAGCGGGGACTTCTTCACTGAAGCTTTCTTT
TRBD1 | TRBJ1-3 | TRBV10-3 | few | CAISGTGISGNTIYF | TGTGCCATCAGTGGGACAGGGATCTCTGGAAACACCATATATTTT
. | TRBJ2-7 | TRBV5-1 | few | CASSLWAGVTSEQYF | TGCGCCAGCAGCTTGTGGGCAGGGGTAACATCCGAGCAGTACTTC
. | TRBJ2-3 | TRBV7-2 | . | CASSFRSGEATDTQYF | TGTGCCAGCAGCTTCAGGTCAGGGGAGGCCACAGATACGCAGTATTTT
. | TRBJ2-2 | TRBV2 | few | CASKKRTGELFF | TGTGCCAGCAAAAAGAGAACCGGGGAGCTGTTTTTT
. | TRBJ2-1 | TRBV7-9 | . | CASSGTSRNEQFF | TGTGCCAGCAGCGGAACCTCGAGGAATGAGCAGTTCTTC
. | TRBJ1-3 | TRBV7-2 | . | CASSPDTRNTIYF | TGTGCCAGCAGCCCAGACACTCGAAACACCATATATTTT
. | TRBJ1-2 | TRBV2 | few | CASATTMDGYTF | TGTGCCAGTGCAACAACAATGGATGGCTACACCTTC
. | TRBJ2-1 | TRBV9 | few | CASSVATLRDSSYNEQFF | TGTGCCAGCAGCGTAGCTACGTTGCGGGACAGCTCCTACAATGAGCAGTTCTTC